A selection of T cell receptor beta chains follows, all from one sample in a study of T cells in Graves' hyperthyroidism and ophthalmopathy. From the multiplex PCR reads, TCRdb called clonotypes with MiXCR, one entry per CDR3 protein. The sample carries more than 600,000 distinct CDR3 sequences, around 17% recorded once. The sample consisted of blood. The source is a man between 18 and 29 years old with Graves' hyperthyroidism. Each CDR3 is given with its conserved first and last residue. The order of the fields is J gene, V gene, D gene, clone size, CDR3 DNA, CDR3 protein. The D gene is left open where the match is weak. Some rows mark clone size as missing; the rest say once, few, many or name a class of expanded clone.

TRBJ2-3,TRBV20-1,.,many,TGCAGTGCTCACCGGGTCGTGGGGGATACGCAGTATTTT,CSAHRVVGDTQYF
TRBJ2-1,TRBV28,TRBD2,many,TGTGCCAGCAGTTTAAGCGGGAGGCACAATGAGCAGTTCTTC,CASSLSGRHNEQFF
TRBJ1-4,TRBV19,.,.,TGTGCCAGTAGTGCCGAGGTCGGAGCTGAAAAACTGTTTTTT,CASSAEVGAEKLFF
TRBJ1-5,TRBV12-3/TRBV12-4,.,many,TGTGCCAGCAGTCCGAACAGGGATCAGCCCCAGCATTTT,CASSPNRDQPQHF
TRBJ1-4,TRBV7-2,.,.,TGTGCCAGCAGCTTAGTCGGCAGGATAGACCCTAATGAAAAACTGTTTTTT,CASSLVGRIDPNEKLFF
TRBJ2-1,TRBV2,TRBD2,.,TGTGCCAGCCGTTGGGCTAGCGGATCCTACAATGAGCAGTTCTTC,CASRWASGSYNEQFF
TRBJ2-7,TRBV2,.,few,TGTGCCAGCAGAAAGGGGACTGCCCACTCCTACGAGCAGTACTTC,CASRKGTAHSYEQYF
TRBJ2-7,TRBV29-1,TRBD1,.,TGCAGCGTTGGACAGGGTATCTACGAGCAGTACTTC,CSVGQGIYEQYF
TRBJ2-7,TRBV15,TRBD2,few,TGTGCCACCAGCAGAGCCCAGACTAGCGGGAGTACCCACGAGCAGTACTTC,CATSRAQTSGSTHEQYF
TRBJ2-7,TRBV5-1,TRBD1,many,TGTGCCAGCACCCCCGGGACAGGGAGCTACGAGCAGTACTTC,CASTPGTGSYEQYF
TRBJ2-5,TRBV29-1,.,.,TGCAGCGTTACCGGCTTACTCGCCCAAGAGACCCAGTACTTC,CSVTGLLAQETQYF
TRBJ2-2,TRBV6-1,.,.,TGTGCCAGCAGTGAAATGACATTCGCGAACACCGGGGAGCTGTTTTTT,CASSEMTFANTGELFF
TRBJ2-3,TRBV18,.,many,TGTGCCAGCTCACCCGGGCTCCCCACTACAGATACGCAGTATTTT,CASSPGLPTTDTQYF
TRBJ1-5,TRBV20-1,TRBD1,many,TGCAGTGCTAGAACAGGGGGCTTCGACCAGCCCCAGCATTTT,CSARTGGFDQPQHF
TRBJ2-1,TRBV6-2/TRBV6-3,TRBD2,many,TGTGCCAGCAGTTACCCCCCCAGCGGGAGAAGCCATGAGCAGTTCTTC,CASSYPPSGRSHEQFF
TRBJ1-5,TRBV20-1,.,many,TGCAGTGCTGAATCCCATGAAGAACAGCCCCAGCATTTT,CSAESHEEQPQHF
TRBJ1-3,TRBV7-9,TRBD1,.,TGTGCCAGCAGCTTAGCTCGAGGGGGCGCGGACACCATATATTTT,CASSLARGGADTIYF
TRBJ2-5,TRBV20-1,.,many,TGCAGTGCTAGATCCCGACGGCGGGGCCACCAAGAGACCCAGTACTTC,CSARSRRRGHQETQYF
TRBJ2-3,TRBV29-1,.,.,TGCAGCGTTGACAGCCACACAGATACGCAGTATTTT,CSVDSHTDTQYF
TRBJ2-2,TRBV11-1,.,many,TGTGCCAGCAGCGGGCTACGGGGTATCATCGGGGAGCTGTTTTTT,CASSGLRGIIGELFF
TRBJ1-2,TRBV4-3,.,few,TGCGCCAGCAGCCAAGATGGGGCTAGATATGGCTACACCTTC,CASSQDGARYGYTF
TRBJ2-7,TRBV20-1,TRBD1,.,TGCAGTGCTCCTATTCCGGGACAGAACTACGAGCAGTACTTC,CSAPIPGQNYEQYF
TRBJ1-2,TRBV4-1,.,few,TGCGCCAGCAGCCAAGATGGCAGGGTAGACTATGGCTACACCTTC,CASSQDGRVDYGYTF
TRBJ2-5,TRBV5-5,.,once,TGTGCCAGCAGCTTGGATAGTAAGGAGACCCAGTACTTC,CASSLDSKETQYF
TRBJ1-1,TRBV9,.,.,TGTGCCAGCAGCGTAGGTTGGGGTAGCACTGAAGCTTTCTTT,CASSVGWGSTEAFF
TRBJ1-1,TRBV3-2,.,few,TGTGCCAGCAGCCCTCGATTCGCAGGCCAGAACACTGAAGCTTTCTTT,CASSPRFAGQNTEAFF
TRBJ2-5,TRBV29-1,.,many,TGCAGCGTTACCGGGGGAGGGGGCGCGGGAGAGACCCAGTACTTC,CSVTGGGGAGETQYF
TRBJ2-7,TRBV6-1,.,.,TGTGCCAGCAGCTTAGGACCAGGGAGCGAGCAGTACTTC,CASSLGPGSEQYF
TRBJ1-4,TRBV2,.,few,TGTGCCAGCAAACCCTTGGGTATAACTAATGAAAAACTGTTTTTT,CASKPLGITNEKLFF
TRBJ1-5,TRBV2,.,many,TGTGCCAGCAGTGACGGGCAGGGCTACAATCAGCCCCAGCATTTT,CASSDGQGYNQPQHF
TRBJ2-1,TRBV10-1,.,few,TGCGCCAGCAGTGGGACGGACAGAAGCTCCTACAATGAGCAGTTCTTC,CASSGTDRSSYNEQFF
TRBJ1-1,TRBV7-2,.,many,TGTGCCAGCAGTGATGGTGTATGGGGCACTGAAGCTTTCTTT,CASSDGVWGTEAFF
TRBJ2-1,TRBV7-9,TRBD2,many,TGTGCCAGCAGCTTAGGGGGACTAGCGCACGTTTACAATGAGCAGTTCTTC,CASSLGGLAHVYNEQFF
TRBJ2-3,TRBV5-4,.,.,TGTGCCAGCAGCAGAACCGCTACCACAGATACGCAGTATTTT,CASSRTATTDTQYF
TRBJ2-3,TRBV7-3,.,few,TGTGCCAGCAGCTCTCGTCGGGACGATACGCAGTATTTT,CASSSRRDDTQYF
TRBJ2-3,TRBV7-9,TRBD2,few,TGTGCCAGCAGTCGGGACTATAGCACAGATACGCAGTATTTT,CASSRDYSTDTQYF
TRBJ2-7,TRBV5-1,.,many,TGCGCCAGCAGCTTGGCCGGGGTTCCGTCCTACGAGCAGTACTTC,CASSLAGVPSYEQYF
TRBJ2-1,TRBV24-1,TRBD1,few,TGTGCCACCGGGAGCGACAGGGTTTCCTACAATGAGCAGTTCTTC,CATGSDRVSYNEQFF
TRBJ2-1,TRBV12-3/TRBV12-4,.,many,TGTGCCAGCAGTTTGCTTAGCAACAATGAGCAGTTCTTC,CASSLLSNNEQFF
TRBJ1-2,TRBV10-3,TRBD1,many,TGTGCCATCAGTGACCCCCAACGGACAGGGAACTATGGTGGCTACACCTTC,CAISDPQRTGNYGGYTF
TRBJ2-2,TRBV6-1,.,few,TGTGCCAGCACCCAAAGCCGGAGTAACACCGGGGAGCTGTTTTTT,CASTQSRSNTGELFF
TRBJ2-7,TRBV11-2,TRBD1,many,TGTGCCAGCAGCTTGCCGGGGACAGGGGGAAACGAGCAGTACTTC,CASSLPGTGGNEQYF
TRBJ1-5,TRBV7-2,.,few,TGTGCCAGCAGCACGGGGAGGGGGCAGCCCCAGCATTTT,CASSTGRGQPQHF
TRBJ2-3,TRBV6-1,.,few,TGTGCCAGCAGTCCCCCGGGACGGACCACAGATACGCAGTATTTT,CASSPPGRTTDTQYF
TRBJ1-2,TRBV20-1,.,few,TGCAGTGCTACCCGGAAAGTTAACTATGGCTACACCTTC,CSATRKVNYGYTF
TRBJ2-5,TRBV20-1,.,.,TGCAGTGCTAGCCCCACCGTGGGAGTTCAAGAGACCCAGTACTTC,CSASPTVGVQETQYF
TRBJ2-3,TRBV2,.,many,TGTGCCAGCAGTGAAGCGGGATCGGATACGCAGTATTTT,CASSEAGSDTQYF
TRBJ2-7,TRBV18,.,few,TGTGCCAGCTCACCTCGGACAGGGAGGGGTGCCTACGAGCAGTACTTC,CASSPRTGRGAYEQYF
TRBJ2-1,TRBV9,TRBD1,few,TGTGCCAGCAGCGTAGAACAGGGGGAGTACAATGAGCAGTTCTTC,CASSVEQGEYNEQFF
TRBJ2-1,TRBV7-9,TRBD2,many,TGTGCCAGCATGAGCGGGGGCTACAATGAGCAGTTCTTC,CASMSGGYNEQFF
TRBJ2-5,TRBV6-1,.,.,TGTGTCAGCAGTGAATCGGGTCAGGAGACCCAGTACTTC,CVSSESGQETQYF
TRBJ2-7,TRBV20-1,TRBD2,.,TGCAGTGCTAGAGCCGGGACTAGCGGGAGGGTCTACGAGCAGTACTTC,CSARAGTSGRVYEQYF
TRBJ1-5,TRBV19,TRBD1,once,TGTGCCAGTAGTACGCTGGGGACAGGACAGCATTTT,CASSTLGTGQHF
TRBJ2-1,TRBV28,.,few,TGTGCCAGCACGGGTACCGGTGAGCAGTTCTTC,CASTGTGEQFF